These T cell receptor beta chains were read from a single sample in a study of T cells in Graves' hyperthyroidism and ophthalmopathy. Via MiXCR, TCRdb re-called the multiplex PCR reads, giving one row per CDR3 protein. The sample gives approximately 600,000 distinct CDR3 sequences, roughly 16% of which show up once; around 4% is in the top ten. What was sequenced was blood. The receptor set was obtained from a woman in her 30s with Graves' hyperthyroidism. Each CDR3 is given with its conserved first and last residue. A D gene is named only where the DNA matches it firmly. Not all rows give a size; the values are once, few, many and, for expanded clones, a class.

many,TRBD2,TRBJ2-1,TRBV28,TGTGCCAGCAGTCCCAGGGGGTCTAGCGGGAGTGGTAATGAGCAGTTCTTC,CASSPRGSSGSGNEQFF
-,TRBD1,TRBJ1-2,TRBV19,TGTGCCAGTAGTAGCCGGGACAGGGTCGGCCATGGCTACACCTTC,CASSSRDRVGHGYTF
many,-,TRBJ1-2,TRBV28,TGTGCCAGCAGTTTTTCAGTCAGAACCTATGGCTACACCTTC,CASSFSVRTYGYTF
few,-,TRBJ1-1,TRBV10-2,TGCGCCAGCGCGACCGGGACAACAATAATGTGGGCTGAAGCTTTCTTT,CASATGTTIMWAEAFF
-,-,TRBJ1-5,TRBV7-2,TGTGCCAGCAGTCTTCAGCCCCAGCATTTT,CASSLQPQHF
many,TRBD2,TRBJ2-7,TRBV11-2,TGTGCCAGCAGCTGGGGGGGGTCCTACGAGCAGTACTTC,CASSWGGSYEQYF
-,TRBD2,TRBJ2-4,TRBV28,TGTGCCAGCAGTTTACCGTCACCGGGACTAGCGGGCCCCGAGGGAGACACCAAAAACATTCAGTACTTC,CASSLPSPGLAGPEGDTKNIQYF
-,TRBD2,TRBJ2-1,TRBV6-1,TGTGCCAGCAGCATAGCGGGAGAGCTGAATGAGCAGTTCTTC,CASSIAGELNEQFF
many,TRBD2,TRBJ2-2,TRBV11-2,TGTGCCAGCAGCCTCCAGTTAGCGGGGCCCGGGGAGCTGTTTTTT,CASSLQLAGPGELFF
few,-,TRBJ2-1,TRBV12-3/TRBV12-4,TGTGCCAGCAGTTTGGGGCAGGCCATACACAATGAGCAGTTCTTC,CASSLGQAIHNEQFF
few,-,TRBJ1-3,TRBV12-5,TGTGCTAGTGGTTTGAGAGATCGAAACACCATATATTTT,CASGLRDRNTIYF
many,-,TRBJ2-2,TRBV24-1,TGTGCCACCAGTGATTTCCGAGACAAGAACACCGGGGAGCTGTTTTTT,CATSDFRDKNTGELFF
-,-,TRBJ2-5,TRBV20-1,TGCAGTGCTAGGCCGGCTCCCCGCGAGACCCAGTACTTC,CSARPAPRETQYF
-,-,TRBJ1-1,TRBV20-1,TGCAGTGCTAGAGATCTACGGCAGCCCATGAACACTGAAGCTTTCTTT,CSARDLRQPMNTEAFF
few,TRBD1,TRBJ1-2,TRBV20-1,TGCAGTGCTGACAACAGGGGAAGGGGCTATGGCTACACCTTC,CSADNRGRGYGYTF
-,-,TRBJ1-2,TRBV6-1,TGTGCCAGCGCTAAGGCAAGCAGAAATATCAACTATGGCAACACCTTC,CASAKASRNINYGNTF
many,-,TRBJ2-1,TRBV11-2,TGTGCCAGCAGCCTGGTGGACCGATACAATGAGCAGTTCTTC,CASSLVDRYNEQFF
few,-,TRBJ1-2,TRBV6-1,TGTGCCAGCAGTCCATTCCGACAGTTCTATGGCTACACCTTC,CASSPFRQFYGYTF
many,TRBD1,TRBJ2-7,TRBV7-9,TGTGCCAGCAGCGTCTCAGGGGGCTGGGACTACGAGCAGTACTTC,CASSVSGGWDYEQYF
-,TRBD2,TRBJ2-3,TRBV5-1,TGCGCCAGCAGCAGATTCCGAGCGGGAGTAACAGATACGCAGTATTTT,CASSRFRAGVTDTQYF
many,TRBD1,TRBJ1-5,TRBV28,TGTGCCAGCAGATTATACAGGGGGCTTAGCAATCAGCCCCAGCATTTT,CASRLYRGLSNQPQHF
few,TRBD2,TRBJ2-3,TRBV30,TGTGCCTGGAGTCATCAGAACCGACTAGCGGGAGATACGCAGTATTTT,CAWSHQNRLAGDTQYF
many,-,TRBJ2-3,TRBV12-5,TGTGCTAGTGGTCCCTCCCCCCCGGATACGCAGTATTTT,CASGPSPPDTQYF
few,-,TRBJ2-7,TRBV11-2,TGTGCCAGCAGCTTAGTATTTAAGGAGATCGAAACGGGCGAGCAGTACTTC,CASSLVFKEIETGEQYF